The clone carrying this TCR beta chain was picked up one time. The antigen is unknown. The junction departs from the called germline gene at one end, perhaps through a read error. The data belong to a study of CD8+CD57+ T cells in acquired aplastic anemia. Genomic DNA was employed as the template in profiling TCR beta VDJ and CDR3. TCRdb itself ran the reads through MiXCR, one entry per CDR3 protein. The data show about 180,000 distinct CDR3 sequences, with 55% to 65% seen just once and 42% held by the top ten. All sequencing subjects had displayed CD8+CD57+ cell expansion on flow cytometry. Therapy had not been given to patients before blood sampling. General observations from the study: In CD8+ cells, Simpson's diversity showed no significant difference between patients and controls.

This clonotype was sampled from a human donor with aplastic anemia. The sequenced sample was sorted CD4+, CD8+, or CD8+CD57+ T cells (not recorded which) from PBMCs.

The CDR3 reads CATSDLSVLAGMYEQYF. The DNA for the CDR3 is TGTGCCACCAGCGATTTATCCGTACTAGCGGGGATGTACGAGCAGTACTTC. This chain joins TRBV24-1 and TRBJ2-7, with 10 bases fitting TRBD2. This CDR3 has 17 residues. Germline lookup yields CDR1 KGHDR and CDR2 SFDVKD.